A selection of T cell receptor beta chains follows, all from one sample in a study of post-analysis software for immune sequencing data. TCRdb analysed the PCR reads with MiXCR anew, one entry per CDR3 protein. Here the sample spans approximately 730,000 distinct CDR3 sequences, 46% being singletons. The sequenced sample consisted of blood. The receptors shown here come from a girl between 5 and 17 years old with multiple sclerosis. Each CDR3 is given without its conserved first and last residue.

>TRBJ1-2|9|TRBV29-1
SVRAGPSYT
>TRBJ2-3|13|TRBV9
ASSGGTVSTDTQY
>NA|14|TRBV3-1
ASSRRGPRTDGTQY
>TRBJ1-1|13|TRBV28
ASSSPGGLNTEAF
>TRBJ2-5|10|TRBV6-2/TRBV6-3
ASSYGLETQY
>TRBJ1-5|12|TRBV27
ASRDTGLTQPQH
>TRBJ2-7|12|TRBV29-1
SVAGLPGSYEQY
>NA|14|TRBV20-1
SARDSPDRDVHEQY
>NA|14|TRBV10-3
AISVAGRGAAYEQY
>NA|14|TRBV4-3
ASSHLARQGRQELF
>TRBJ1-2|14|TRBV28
ASSLSEALLNYGYT
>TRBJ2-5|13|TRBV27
ASSSFSGNQETQY
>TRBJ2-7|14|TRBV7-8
ASSSTQGAREYEQY
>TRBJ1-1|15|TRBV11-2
ASSLGWYGQGETEAF
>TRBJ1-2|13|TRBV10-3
AISVQTGALYGYT
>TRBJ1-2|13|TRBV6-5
ASSSPQTANYGYT
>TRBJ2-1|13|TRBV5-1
ASSLGQGSYNEQF
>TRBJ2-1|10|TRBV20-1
SSNFGYNEQF
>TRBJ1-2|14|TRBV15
ATSRDQGGQVHGYT
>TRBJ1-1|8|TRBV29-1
SVEGGQAF
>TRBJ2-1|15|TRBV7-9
ASSPGTSGTSYNEQF
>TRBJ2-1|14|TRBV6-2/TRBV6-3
ASRNGGGRANNEQF
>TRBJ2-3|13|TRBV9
ASSGLSGGADTQY
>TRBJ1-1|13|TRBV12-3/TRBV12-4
ASSLVRQANTEAF
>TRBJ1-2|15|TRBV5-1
ASSWSRDSPPPYGYT
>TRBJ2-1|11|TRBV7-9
ASSMTTGSEQF
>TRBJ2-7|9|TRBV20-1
SASWDREQY
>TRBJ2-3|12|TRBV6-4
ASSAGPHGMGQY